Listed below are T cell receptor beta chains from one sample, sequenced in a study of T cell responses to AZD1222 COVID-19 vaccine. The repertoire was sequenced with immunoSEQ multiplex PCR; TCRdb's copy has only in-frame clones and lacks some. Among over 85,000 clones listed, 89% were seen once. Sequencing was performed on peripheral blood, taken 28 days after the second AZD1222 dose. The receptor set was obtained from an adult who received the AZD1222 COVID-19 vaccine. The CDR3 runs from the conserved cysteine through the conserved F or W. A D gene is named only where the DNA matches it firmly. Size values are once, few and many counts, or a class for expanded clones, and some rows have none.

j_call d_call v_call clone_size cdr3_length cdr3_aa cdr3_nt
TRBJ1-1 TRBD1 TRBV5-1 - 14 CASSLRGPTTEAFF TGCGCCAGCAGCTTAAGGGGGCCCACCACTGAAGCTTTCTTT
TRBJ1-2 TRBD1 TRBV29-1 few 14 CSVGTGEAPYGYTF TGCAGCGTGGGCACAGGGGAAGCCCCTTATGGCTACACCTTC
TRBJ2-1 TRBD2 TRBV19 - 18 CASSIDRTSELLYNEQFF TGTGCCAGTAGTATAGATCGCACTAGCGAACTTCTGTACAATGAGCAGTTCTTC
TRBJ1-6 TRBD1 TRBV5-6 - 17 CASSLVEGASYNSPLHF TGTGCCAGCAGCTTGGTCGAGGGGGCTTCCTATAATTCACCCCTCCACTTT
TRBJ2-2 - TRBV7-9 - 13 CASSPSGTGELFF TGTGCCAGCAGCCCGTCGGGTACCGGGGAGCTGTTTTTT
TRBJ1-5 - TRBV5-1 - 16 CASSRMTEYSNQPQHF TGCGCCAGCAGCAGGATGACGGAATATAGCAATCAGCCCCAGCATTTT
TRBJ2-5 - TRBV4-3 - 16 CASSQDYRAEQETQYF TGCGCCAGCAGCCAAGATTATCGGGCAGAACAAGAGACCCAGTACTTC
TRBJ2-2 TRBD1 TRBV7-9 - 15 CASSLASGGTGELFF TGTGCCAGCAGCTTAGCGTCAGGGGGCACCGGGGAGCTGTTTTTT
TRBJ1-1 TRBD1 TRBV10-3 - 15 CAISERLIQGSEAFF TGTGCCATCAGTGAGAGACTCATACAGGGGTCTGAAGCTTTCTTT
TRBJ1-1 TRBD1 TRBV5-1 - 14 CASSKRGRDTEAFF TGCGCCAGCAGTAAGAGGGGGCGGGACACTGAAGCTTTCTTT
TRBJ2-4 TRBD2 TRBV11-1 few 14 CASSRGTSGGIQYF TGTGCCAGCAGCCGAGGGACTAGCGGCGGCATACAGTACTTC
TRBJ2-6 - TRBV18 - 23 CASSPPGLPLSGNRNSGANVLTF TGTGCCAGCTCACCCCCAGGCCTACCGCTGAGTGGTAACCGAAACTCTGGGGCCAACGTCCTGACTTTC
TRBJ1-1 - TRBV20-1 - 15 CSASRDSRLNTEAFF TGCAGTGCTAGTCGGGACTCCCGTTTGAACACTGAAGCTTTCTTT
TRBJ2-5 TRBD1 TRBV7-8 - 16 CASSLVPGQGRETQYF TGTGCCAGCAGCTTAGTTCCGGGACAGGGACGGGAGACCCAGTACTTC
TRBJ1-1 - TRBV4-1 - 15 CASSRFAEMNTEAFF TGCGCCAGCAGCCGGTTCGCGGAAATGAACACTGAAGCTTTCTTT
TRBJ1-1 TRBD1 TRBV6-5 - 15 CASSFTSGGSTEAFF TGTGCCAGCAGTTTTACATCAGGGGGTAGCACTGAAGCTTTCTTT